These T cell receptor beta chains were read from a single sample in a study of blood T cells in healthy people across ages. TCRdb called the 5' RACE reads again in MiXCR, with one record for every CDR3 protein. The sample has about a million distinct CDR3 sequences; approximately 50% are singletons. The sequenced sample was blood. Receptors were obtained from an older woman in good health. The CDR3 runs from the conserved cysteine through the conserved F or W. The D gene is left open where the match is weak. The size field is filled for only some rows; it gives once, few, many or a size class.

V gene: TRBV19
J gene: TRBJ2-7
clone size: .
D gene: TRBD1
CDR3 protein: CASSLRPGQGNLGQYF
CDR3 DNA: TGTGCCAGTAGTCTTCGCCCGGGACAGGGGAACCTCGGGCAGTACTTC

V gene: TRBV7-2
J gene: TRBJ2-7
clone size: few
D gene: .
CDR3 protein: CASSSPSTRALSYEQYF
CDR3 DNA: TGTGCCAGCAGCTCACCTAGTACGCGGGCCCTCTCCTACGAGCAGTACTTC

V gene: TRBV29-1
J gene: TRBJ2-3
clone size: few
D gene: .
CDR3 protein: CSVSPDTQYF
CDR3 DNA: TGCAGCGTTTCCCCAGATACGCAGTATTTT

V gene: TRBV28
J gene: TRBJ2-5
clone size: .
D gene: .
CDR3 protein: CARRTAQETQYF
CDR3 DNA: TGTGCCAGGAGGACAGCACAAGAGACCCAGTACTTC

V gene: TRBV7-8
J gene: TRBJ2-6
clone size: .
D gene: TRBD1
CDR3 protein: CASSEDRGSGANVLTF
CDR3 DNA: TGTGCCAGCAGCGAGGACAGGGGGTCTGGGGCCAACGTCCTGACTTTC

V gene: TRBV20-1
J gene: TRBJ2-7
clone size: .
D gene: TRBD2
CDR3 protein: CSGTSGSFEQYF
CDR3 DNA: TGCAGCGGGACTAGCGGGAGTTTCGAGCAGTACTTC

V gene: TRBV2
J gene: TRBJ2-7
clone size: few
D gene: .
CDR3 protein: CASSRFDEQYF
CDR3 DNA: TGTGCCAGCAGTCGGTTCGACGAGCAGTACTTC

V gene: TRBV2
J gene: TRBJ2-6
clone size: few
D gene: .
CDR3 protein: CASKPGSLENVLTF
CDR3 DNA: TGTGCCAGCAAACCCGGGTCCCTAGAGAACGTCCTGACTTTC

V gene: TRBV6-6
J gene: TRBJ2-2
clone size: .
D gene: .
CDR3 protein: CASSLRGSGIGELFF
CDR3 DNA: TGTGCCAGCAGCCTAAGAGGAAGCGGTATCGGGGAGCTGTTTTTT

V gene: TRBV4-1
J gene: TRBJ1-2
clone size: .
D gene: .
CDR3 protein: CASSQAAGKDYGYTF
CDR3 DNA: TGCGCCAGCAGCCAAGCGGCGGGCAAGGACTATGGCTACACCTTC

V gene: TRBV7-6
J gene: TRBJ2-3
clone size: .
D gene: TRBD2
CDR3 protein: CASRSGGSDTQYF
CDR3 DNA: TGTGCCAGCAGGTCGGGAGGGTCAGATACGCAGTATTTT

V gene: TRBV10-3
J gene: TRBJ2-7
clone size: .
D gene: .
CDR3 protein: CAISGGRDNEQYF
CDR3 DNA: TGTGCCATCAGTGGAGGACGGGACAATGAGCAGTACTTC

V gene: TRBV9
J gene: TRBJ2-1
clone size: few
D gene: .
CDR3 protein: CASSVASPGITIEQFF
CDR3 DNA: TGTGCCAGCAGCGTAGCTTCCCCCGGGATTACGATTGAGCAGTTCTTC

V gene: TRBV15
J gene: TRBJ1-2
clone size: .
D gene: .
CDR3 protein: CATSGGIPYGYTF
CDR3 DNA: TGTGCCACCAGCGGAGGGATACCCTATGGCTACACCTTC

V gene: TRBV12-3/TRBV12-4
J gene: TRBJ1-6
clone size: .
D gene: .
CDR3 protein: CASRLGGMYNSPLHF
CDR3 DNA: TGTGCCAGCAGGTTAGGTGGGATGTATAATTCACCCCTCCACTTT

V gene: TRBV28
J gene: TRBJ2-7
clone size: .
D gene: TRBD2
CDR3 protein: CASLGLNSYEQYF
CDR3 DNA: TGTGCCAGCCTGGGACTAAACTCCTACGAGCAGTACTTC

V gene: TRBV29-1
J gene: TRBJ1-2
clone size: .
D gene: TRBD1
CDR3 protein: CSVGLVPTGGDGYTF
CDR3 DNA: TGCAGCGTCGGACTGGTGCCGACAGGGGGCGATGGCTACACCTTC

V gene: TRBV6-5
J gene: TRBJ2-1
clone size: .
D gene: TRBD2
CDR3 protein: CASSYSRTSGRAGEQFF
CDR3 DNA: TGTGCCAGCAGTTACTCCCGGACTAGCGGGAGGGCGGGGGAGCAGTTCTTC

V gene: TRBV6-1
J gene: TRBJ1-6
clone size: .
D gene: .
CDR3 protein: CASSSGLYGSPLHF
CDR3 DNA: TGTGCCAGCAGCTCGGGACTGTATGGTTCACCCCTCCACTTT

V gene: TRBV4-3
J gene: TRBJ1-2
clone size: .
D gene: .
CDR3 protein: CASSQEWLGGYTF
CDR3 DNA: TGCGCCAGCAGCCAAGAATGGCTGGGCGGCTACACCTTC

V gene: TRBV7-2
J gene: TRBJ2-7
clone size: few
D gene: .
CDR3 protein: CASSLAVGGGFSEQYF
CDR3 DNA: TGTGCCAGCAGCTTAGCGGTCGGGGGCGGTTTCTCCGAGCAGTACTTC

V gene: TRBV12-3/TRBV12-4
J gene: TRBJ2-5
clone size: few
D gene: TRBD2
CDR3 protein: CASSGGLAGGYQETQYF
CDR3 DNA: TGTGCCAGCAGTGGGGGACTAGCGGGAGGGTACCAAGAGACCCAGTACTTC

V gene: TRBV6-2/TRBV6-3
J gene: TRBJ1-2
clone size: many
D gene: .
CDR3 protein: CASSWRSYGYTF
CDR3 DNA: TGTGCCAGCAGTTGGAGGAGCTATGGCTACACCTTC

V gene: TRBV12-3/TRBV12-4
J gene: TRBJ2-7
clone size: .
D gene: .
CDR3 protein: CASSLPYNYEQYF
CDR3 DNA: TGTGCCAGCAGTTTACCATACAACTACGAGCAGTACTTC

V gene: TRBV29-1
J gene: TRBJ1-2
clone size: .
D gene: .
CDR3 protein: CSVNGPGYGYTF
CDR3 DNA: TGCAGCGTTAATGGACCAGGGTATGGCTACACCTTC

V gene: TRBV4-3
J gene: TRBJ1-4
clone size: few
D gene: TRBD1
CDR3 protein: CASSPKGFRGMETNEKLFF
CDR3 DNA: TGCGCCAGCAGCCCCAAGGGGTTCAGGGGGATGGAGACTAATGAAAAACTGTTTTTT

V gene: TRBV12-3/TRBV12-4
J gene: TRBJ2-3
clone size: .
D gene: TRBD2
CDR3 protein: CASRQGGIDTQYF
CDR3 DNA: TGTGCCAGCAGGCAGGGAGGGATAGATACGCAGTATTTT

V gene: TRBV13
J gene: TRBJ2-3
clone size: .
D gene: .
CDR3 protein: CASSSHRRDISSTDTQYF
CDR3 DNA: TGTGCCAGCAGCTCTCACCGCCGGGACATATCTAGCACAGATACGCAGTATTTT

V gene: TRBV12-3/TRBV12-4
J gene: TRBJ2-1
clone size: .
D gene: .
CDR3 protein: CASSLQTGRTPNNNEQFF
CDR3 DNA: TGTGCCAGCAGTTTACAAACAGGGAGAACACCGAACAACAATGAGCAGTTTTTC

V gene: TRBV20-1
J gene: TRBJ2-1
clone size: few
D gene: .
CDR3 protein: CSARDALATNEQFF
CDR3 DNA: TGCAGTGCTAGAGATGCACTAGCCACCAATGAGCAGTTCTTC

V gene: TRBV2
J gene: TRBJ2-7
clone size: few
D gene: TRBD2
CDR3 protein: CASSATGTSGRGEQYF
CDR3 DNA: TGTGCCAGCAGTGCCACCGGGACTAGCGGGAGGGGCGAGCAGTACTTC

V gene: TRBV3-1
J gene: TRBJ1-2
clone size: .
D gene: .
CDR3 protein: CASSDQFRARFLYGYTF
CDR3 DNA: TGTGCCAGCAGTGATCAATTCCGGGCCCGCTTTCTCTATGGCTACACCTTC

V gene: TRBV12-3/TRBV12-4
J gene: TRBJ2-7
clone size: once
D gene: TRBD1
CDR3 protein: CASSFLGQGTYEQYF
CDR3 DNA: TGTGCCAGCAGTTTTTTGGGACAGGGGACCTACGAGCAGTACTTC

V gene: TRBV5-1
J gene: TRBJ1-1
clone size: .
D gene: .
CDR3 protein: CASSLGLVNTEAFF
CDR3 DNA: TGCGCCAGCAGCTTGGGTCTTGTGAACACTGAAGCTTTCTTT

V gene: TRBV20-1
J gene: TRBJ1-6
clone size: .
D gene: .
CDR3 protein: CSASRGIDSPLHF
CDR3 DNA: TGCAGTGCTAGTAGGGGGATTGATTCACCCCTCCACTTT

V gene: TRBV20-1
J gene: TRBJ2-7
clone size: .
D gene: .
CDR3 protein: CSAPSDSHYEQYF
CDR3 DNA: TGCAGTGCCCCGAGCGACTCACACTACGAGCAGTACTTC

V gene: TRBV6-6
J gene: TRBJ2-2
clone size: .
D gene: .
CDR3 protein: CASLGDSFTGELFF
CDR3 DNA: TGTGCCAGTCTGGGGGACTCTTTCACCGGGGAGCTGTTTTTT

V gene: TRBV7-2
J gene: TRBJ2-6
clone size: .
D gene: .
CDR3 protein: CASSLVLGTVNVLTF
CDR3 DNA: TGTGCCAGCAGCTTAGTCCTCGGGACGGTCAACGTCCTGACTTTC

V gene: TRBV21-1
J gene: TRBJ2-5
clone size: .
D gene: .
CDR3 protein: CASSKVERFGETQYF
CDR3 DNA: TGTGCCAGCAGCAAAGTCGAAAGGTTTGGGGAGACCCAGTACTTC

V gene: TRBV4-2
J gene: TRBJ2-1
clone size: .
D gene: TRBD2
CDR3 protein: CASSLRGVWAGDVYNGQFF
CDR3 DNA: TGTGCCAGCAGCCTGAGGGGTGTTTGGGCGGGAGACGTCTACAATGGGCAGTTCTTC

V gene: TRBV29-1
J gene: TRBJ2-7
clone size: many
D gene: .
CDR3 protein: CSVVSGEQYF
CDR3 DNA: TGCAGCGTTGTATCTGGGGAGCAGTACTTC

V gene: TRBV12-3/TRBV12-4
J gene: TRBJ1-2
clone size: many
D gene: .
CDR3 protein: CASSAGAYGYTF
CDR3 DNA: TGTGCCAGCAGTGCAGGGGCGTATGGCTACACCTTC

V gene: TRBV7-9
J gene: TRBJ2-7
clone size: .
D gene: .
CDR3 protein: CAGSLMFLGSYEQYF
CDR3 DNA: TGTGCCGGCAGCTTAATGTTTCTAGGCTCCTACGAGCAGTACTTC

V gene: TRBV10-3
J gene: TRBJ2-7
clone size: .
D gene: .
CDR3 protein: CATTGLTPSEQYF
CDR3 DNA: TGTGCCACCACGGGACTTACCCCTTCCGAGCAGTACTTC